Listed below are T cell receptor beta chains from one sample, sequenced in a study of T-cell memory formation after mild COVID-19. One entry per CDR3 protein results from TCRdb running MiXCR on the 5' RACE reads. Seen here are approximately 300,000 distinct CDR3 sequences, 15% observed once, and the top ten hold about a fifth. Sequences were obtained from PBMCs or a T cell subset sorted from them (not recorded which). Every receptor here comes from a young man who had mild COVID-19 (a few samples of this study predate the infection). Cell type and time point are not known. CDR3s include the opening cysteine and the closing phenylalanine or tryptophan. Fields, in order: D gene, V gene, J gene, clone size, CDR3 length, CDR3 protein, CDR3 DNA. D genes are given only for firm matches. The size field is filled for only some rows; it gives once, few, many or a size class.

d_call: .; v_call: TRBV2; j_call: TRBJ2-3; clone_size: few; cdr3_length: 11; cdr3_aa: CASMFTDTQYF; cdr3_nt: TGTGCCAGCATGTTCACAGATACGCAGTATTTT
d_call: .; v_call: TRBV6-5; j_call: TRBJ2-5; clone_size: few; cdr3_length: 17; cdr3_aa: CASSYLSPRVSSETQYF; cdr3_nt: TGTGCCAGCAGTTACCTAAGTCCTAGGGTATCATCAGAGACCCAGTACTTC
d_call: .; v_call: TRBV7-2; j_call: TRBJ1-5; clone_size: many; cdr3_length: 15; cdr3_aa: CASSLSPGNNQPQHF; cdr3_nt: TGTGCCAGCAGCTTATCCCCAGGGAATAATCAGCCCCAGCATTTT
d_call: .; v_call: TRBV4-1; j_call: TRBJ2-5; clone_size: .; cdr3_length: 18; cdr3_aa: CASSHPNTGDTYQETQYF; cdr3_nt: TGCGCCAGCAGCCACCCTAACACCGGGGACACATACCAAGAGACCCAGTACTTC
d_call: TRBD2; v_call: TRBV5-1; j_call: TRBJ2-3; clone_size: many; cdr3_length: 17; cdr3_aa: CASSRTSGGAMTDTQYF; cdr3_nt: TGCGCCAGCAGCAGGACTAGCGGGGGGGCCATGACAGATACGCAGTATTTT
d_call: .; v_call: TRBV4-3; j_call: TRBJ1-1; clone_size: .; cdr3_length: 13; cdr3_aa: CASSQAAGEMAFF; cdr3_nt: TGCGCCAGCAGCCAAGCGGCGGGGGAAATGGCTTTCTTT
d_call: TRBD2; v_call: TRBV7-9; j_call: TRBJ2-3; clone_size: few; cdr3_length: 14; cdr3_aa: CATTGSGSTDTQYF; cdr3_nt: TGTGCCACCACTGGTAGCGGGAGCACAGATACGCAGTATTTT
d_call: TRBD2; v_call: TRBV3-1; j_call: TRBJ2-2; clone_size: .; cdr3_length: 16; cdr3_aa: CASSQERGANTGELFF; cdr3_nt: TGTGCCAGCAGCCAGGAGCGGGGGGCAAACACCGGGGAGCTGTTTTTT
d_call: .; v_call: TRBV12-3/TRBV12-4; j_call: TRBJ1-3; clone_size: .; cdr3_length: 13; cdr3_aa: CASSRHSGNTIYF; cdr3_nt: TGTGCCAGCAGCCGACACTCTGGAAACACCATATATTTT
d_call: .; v_call: TRBV30; j_call: TRBJ1-2; clone_size: .; cdr3_length: 12; cdr3_aa: CACLRGRDGYTF; cdr3_nt: TGTGCCTGCCTCCGGGGAAGGGACGGCTACACCTTC
d_call: .; v_call: TRBV6-5; j_call: TRBJ1-5; clone_size: few; cdr3_length: 13; cdr3_aa: CASSYGRYQPQHF; cdr3_nt: TGTGCCAGCAGTTACGGTAGATATCAGCCCCAGCATTTT
d_call: .; v_call: TRBV6-2/TRBV6-3; j_call: TRBJ1-5; clone_size: many; cdr3_length: 13; cdr3_aa: CASATASNQPQHF; cdr3_nt: TGTGCCAGCGCAACGGCTAGCAATCAGCCCCAGCATTTT
d_call: TRBD2; v_call: TRBV6-5; j_call: TRBJ2-3; clone_size: few; cdr3_length: 16; cdr3_aa: CASSLGGLAGGYTQYF; cdr3_nt: TGTGCCAGCAGTTTGGGTGGACTAGCGGGGGGGTATACGCAGTATTTT
d_call: .; v_call: TRBV6-6; j_call: TRBJ2-7; clone_size: few; cdr3_length: 12; cdr3_aa: CASSPDHYEQYF; cdr3_nt: TGTGCCAGCAGCCCGGACCACTACGAGCAGTACTTC
d_call: .; v_call: TRBV18; j_call: TRBJ2-7; clone_size: .; cdr3_length: 14; cdr3_aa: CASSPDGLSYEQYF; cdr3_nt: TGTGCAAGCTCTCCGGACGGCCTCTCCTACGAGCAGTACTTC
d_call: TRBD2; v_call: TRBV20-1; j_call: TRBJ2-3; clone_size: .; cdr3_length: 15; cdr3_aa: CSAKGLARHLDTQYF; cdr3_nt: TGCAGTGCTAAGGGACTAGCGAGACATTTGGATACGCAGTATTTT
d_call: TRBD1; v_call: TRBV13; j_call: TRBJ1-5; clone_size: few; cdr3_length: 15; cdr3_aa: CASSIGTGDNQPQHF; cdr3_nt: TGTGCCAGCAGTATCGGGACAGGGGATAATCAGCCCCAGCATTTT
d_call: .; v_call: TRBV29-1; j_call: TRBJ1-1; clone_size: .; cdr3_length: 13; cdr3_aa: CSVTVQGNTEAFF; cdr3_nt: TGCAGCGTTACCGTCCAGGGTAACACTGAAGCTTTCTTT
d_call: TRBD2; v_call: TRBV20-1; j_call: TRBJ2-1; clone_size: .; cdr3_length: 17; cdr3_aa: CSATSSGELFVHNEQFF; cdr3_nt: TGCAGTGCTACGTCCAGCGGGGAGCTATTTGTCCACAATGAGCAGTTCTTC
d_call: TRBD1; v_call: TRBV5-1; j_call: TRBJ1-1; clone_size: few; cdr3_length: 16; cdr3_aa: CASSLATGAGNTEAFF; cdr3_nt: TGCGCCAGCAGCTTGGCGACAGGGGCAGGGAACACTGAAGCTTTCTTT
d_call: .; v_call: TRBV29-1; j_call: TRBJ2-7; clone_size: few; cdr3_length: 13; cdr3_aa: CSVGRDDSYEQYF; cdr3_nt: TGCAGCGTAGGCCGGGACGACTCCTACGAGCAGTACTTC
d_call: .; v_call: TRBV28; j_call: TRBJ2-5; clone_size: .; cdr3_length: 13; cdr3_aa: CASSLPGAETQYF; cdr3_nt: TGTGCCAGCAGTTTACCGGGTGCAGAGACCCAGTACTTC
d_call: TRBD2; v_call: TRBV20-1; j_call: TRBJ2-3; clone_size: few; cdr3_length: 14; cdr3_aa: CSASTSGVIDTQYF; cdr3_nt: TGCAGTGCGTCGACTAGCGGGGTAATAGATACGCAGTATTTT
d_call: .; v_call: TRBV6-1; j_call: TRBJ1-4; clone_size: .; cdr3_length: 15; cdr3_aa: CASSQGLGLEEKLFF; cdr3_nt: TGTGCCAGCAGCCAGGGGCTGGGGCTGGAGGAAAAACTGTTTTTT
d_call: TRBD1; v_call: TRBV27; j_call: TRBJ2-1; clone_size: few; cdr3_length: 16; cdr3_aa: CASSLRMGTGHNEQFF; cdr3_nt: TGTGCCAGCAGTTTAAGGATGGGGACAGGCCACAATGAGCAGTTCTTC
d_call: .; v_call: TRBV24-1; j_call: TRBJ2-5; clone_size: few; cdr3_length: 14; cdr3_aa: CATSTGTGGETQYF; cdr3_nt: TGTGCCACCAGTACCGGGACCGGCGGAGAGACCCAGTACTTC
d_call: .; v_call: TRBV5-5; j_call: TRBJ2-2; clone_size: .; cdr3_length: 14; cdr3_aa: CASSGLALAGELFF; cdr3_nt: TGTGCCAGCAGCGGGCTAGCGTTAGCCGGGGAGCTGTTTTTT
d_call: TRBD2; v_call: TRBV12-3/TRBV12-4; j_call: TRBJ2-1; clone_size: .; cdr3_length: 21; cdr3_aa: CASSAGPGTSGGLSSYNEQFF; cdr3_nt: TGTGCCAGCAGTGCGGGCCCCGGGACTAGCGGGGGCCTCAGCTCCTACAATGAGCAGTTCTTC
d_call: .; v_call: TRBV6-5; j_call: TRBJ1-1; clone_size: .; cdr3_length: 13; cdr3_aa: CASSGGRNTEAFF; cdr3_nt: TGTGCCAGCAGTGGGGGGCGGAACACTGAAGCTTTCTTT
d_call: .; v_call: TRBV19; j_call: TRBJ1-1; clone_size: .; cdr3_length: 15; cdr3_aa: CASSILAEMNTEAFF; cdr3_nt: TGTGCCAGTAGTATACTGGCAGAGATGAACACTGAAGCTTTCTTT
d_call: .; v_call: TRBV29-1; j_call: TRBJ1-1; clone_size: .; cdr3_length: 12; cdr3_aa: CSVEGTSFEAFF; cdr3_nt: TGCAGCGTTGAAGGGACGAGTTTTGAAGCTTTCTTT
d_call: .; v_call: TRBV20-1; j_call: TRBJ2-4; clone_size: .; cdr3_length: 12; cdr3_aa: CSAVLGGGIQYF; cdr3_nt: TGCAGTGCAGTCTTGGGGGGTGGCATTCAGTACTTC
d_call: TRBD1; v_call: TRBV11-2; j_call: TRBJ2-1; clone_size: few; cdr3_length: 16; cdr3_aa: CASSSTGGQSHNEQFF; cdr3_nt: TGTGCCAGCAGTTCAACAGGGGGGCAATCCCACAATGAGCAGTTCTTC
d_call: TRBD1; v_call: TRBV6-5; j_call: TRBJ2-2; clone_size: .; cdr3_length: 17; cdr3_aa: CASSYWTGGPNTGELFF; cdr3_nt: TGTGCCAGCAGTTACTGGACAGGGGGCCCGAACACCGGGGAGCTGTTTTTT
d_call: .; v_call: TRBV10-3; j_call: TRBJ1-4; clone_size: few; cdr3_length: 15; cdr3_aa: CAISEQLTGREKLFF; cdr3_nt: TGTGCCATCAGCGAGCAACTGACAGGTCGTGAAAAACTGTTTTTT
d_call: .; v_call: TRBV20-1; j_call: TRBJ2-3; clone_size: few; cdr3_length: 15; cdr3_aa: CSAHPGTPSRGGLDF; cdr3_nt: TGCAGTGCTCACCCCGGGACTCCGTCCAGAGGGGGGTTGGATTTT
d_call: TRBD1; v_call: TRBV18; j_call: TRBJ1-6; clone_size: few; cdr3_length: 14; cdr3_aa: CASSPDRGLSPLHF; cdr3_nt: TGTGCCAGCTCACCCGACAGGGGCCTATCGCCCCTCCACTTT
d_call: .; v_call: TRBV7-2; j_call: TRBJ2-1; clone_size: many; cdr3_length: 13; cdr3_aa: CAIEDRNYNEQFF; cdr3_nt: TGTGCCATCGAGGATAGAAACTACAATGAGCAGTTCTTC
d_call: .; v_call: TRBV9; j_call: TRBJ1-6; clone_size: .; cdr3_length: 14; cdr3_aa: CASSDVRYNSPLHF; cdr3_nt: TGTGCCAGCAGCGACGTACGGTATAATTCACCCCTCCACTTT
d_call: .; v_call: TRBV4-3; j_call: TRBJ2-7; clone_size: .; cdr3_length: 18; cdr3_aa: CASSPRDWGRASGYEQYF; cdr3_nt: TGCGCCAGCAGCCCCCGGGATTGGGGGCGGGCAAGTGGGTACGAGCAGTACTTC
d_call: TRBD1; v_call: TRBV6-5; j_call: TRBJ1-6; clone_size: many; cdr3_length: 16; cdr3_aa: CASSNAGTGGFSPLHF; cdr3_nt: TGTGCCAGCAGTAACGCGGGGACAGGGGGTTTCTCACCCCTCCACTTT
d_call: TRBD1; v_call: TRBV7-6; j_call: TRBJ1-5; clone_size: .; cdr3_length: 13; cdr3_aa: CASSPTGAQPQHF; cdr3_nt: TGTGCCAGCAGCCCCACAGGGGCCCAGCCCCAGCATTTT
d_call: .; v_call: TRBV30; j_call: TRBJ2-3; clone_size: .; cdr3_length: 15; cdr3_aa: CAWTSRSGPPGTQYF; cdr3_nt: TGTGCCTGGACCTCCAGAAGCGGTCCTCCCGGTACGCAGTATTTT
d_call: .; v_call: TRBV7-8; j_call: TRBJ2-6; clone_size: few; cdr3_length: 16; cdr3_aa: CASSSGPLGGANVLTF; cdr3_nt: TGTGCCAGCAGCTCAGGACCGCTGGGTGGGGCCAACGTCCTGACTTTC
d_call: .; v_call: TRBV10-1; j_call: TRBJ2-2; clone_size: few; cdr3_length: 13; cdr3_aa: CASSLGLPGELFF; cdr3_nt: TGCGCCAGCAGTCTGGGGCTACCTGGGGAGCTGTTTTTT
d_call: .; v_call: TRBV4-1; j_call: TRBJ1-5; clone_size: many; cdr3_length: 16; cdr3_aa: CASSQLPLGGWQPQHF; cdr3_nt: TGCGCCAGCAGCCAACTCCCACTCGGAGGGTGGCAGCCCCAGCATTTT
d_call: .; v_call: TRBV18; j_call: TRBJ2-3; clone_size: many; cdr3_length: 17; cdr3_aa: CASSPHVAGGTTDTQYF; cdr3_nt: TGTGCCAGCTCACCACACGTAGCAGGAGGGACCACAGATACGCAGTATTTT
d_call: .; v_call: TRBV7-2; j_call: TRBJ1-6; clone_size: few; cdr3_length: 14; cdr3_aa: CASSLASARSPLHF; cdr3_nt: TGTGCCAGCAGCTTAGCGAGTGCGCGTTCACCCCTCCACTTT
d_call: .; v_call: TRBV6-5; j_call: TRBJ1-2; clone_size: .; cdr3_length: 12; cdr3_aa: CASIFQVLETTF; cdr3_nt: TGTGCCAGCATATTCCAGGTCCTTGAGACCACCTTC